This T cell receptor (beta chain) was identified in a study of T cells in localized non-small cell lung cancer. Overall study findings and caveats: Uninvolved nearby lung showed the greatest T cell clonality, exceeding that found in tumor. Because researchers sequenced only one region of the tumor, heterogeneity is still possible. There was an association of higher blood T cell density with longer overall survival.

The repertoire was sequenced with immunoSEQ multiplex PCR; TCRdb's copy has only in-frame clones and lacks some. The sample shows tens of thousands of clones, about 90% of them seen only once. This clone was seen only a few times. Antigen specificity is unknown. The length of the CDR3 is 12 residues. Trimming removed 4 bases from V and 8 bases from J, with 9 bases in between. CDR1 MDHEN and CDR2 SYDVKM come from the germline V gene. Sequenced here: peripheral blood, sampled before any cancer treatment. This chain joins TRBV28 and TRBJ1-5; D is perhaps TRBD1 (5 bases). This receptor was taken from a man aged 40 to 75 with stage I squamous cell lung carcinoma. The CDR3 bases are TGTGCCAGCAGTTCCGGGACCAAGCCCCAGCATTTT. This gives the protein CASSSGTKPQHF.